This T cell receptor beta chain was sequenced for a study of blood T cell repertoires in COVID-19. For the study at large: Samples of COVID-19 (acute and convalescent) were obtained from the United States, Italy and Spain. From T cells, B-cell-depleted T cells, or PBMCs came the material, which was cDNA or gDNA.

V lost 0 bases and J lost 4; bases outside the gene matches: 8. Germline assignment: CDR1 SGDLS and CDR2 YYNGEE. This CDR3 is 16 amino acids long. Study processing details: Amplification from reference gene primers served as the basis for estimated nucleated cell counts. The table came from immunoSEQ multiplex PCR; TCRdb's copy has only in-frame clones and leaves some out. V and J calls and clone size are as listed in that table; D and trimming were resolved from the DNA. The table shows some 150,000 clones, with approximately 84% occurring only once. Sequenced material: peripheral blood. The clonotype comes from a human donor with acute or convalescent COVID-19. The donor label of this sample is uncertain. The chain couples TRBV9 to TRBJ2-5, with 8 bases that match TRBD2. The CDR3 is CASSVETGGHLETQYF. DNA of the CDR3: TGTGCCAGCAGCGTAGAAACGGGAGGGCATTTAGAGACCCAGTACTTC.